What follows are 9 T cell receptor beta chains derived from one specimen sequenced in a study of lymphopenia after photon versus proton radiotherapy. The method was immunoSEQ multiplex PCR; TCRdb's version includes in-frame clones alone and lacks a portion of them. This table has some 40,000 clones, around 83% appearing once. The sample consisted of peripheral blood, taken from a patient treated with proton-based radiotherapy. Receptors originate from a woman between 65 and 79 years old with pancreatic cancer. Some clones in this sample may be carry-over from other donors' samples.

This chain uses TRBV19 with TRBJ2-6, with D hard to call. Germline assignment: CDR1 LNHDA and CDR2 SQIVND (reference sequence). The length of the CDR3 is 17 residues. V lost 0 bases, J lost 0 bases, and 9 bases lay in between. CDR3 protein: CASSIDLQVSGANVLTF. The CDR3 region has the DNA TGTGCCAGTAGTATAGATCTGCAAGTCTCTGGGGCCAACGTCCTGACTTTC.

The chain uses TRBV5-1 and TRBJ1-2; no reliable D call. The CDR3 covers 15 residues. The V end lost 0 bases, the J end lost 4 bases, and 13 bases lay between the germline ends. The germline CDR1 and CDR2 sequences are SGHRS and YFSETQ. As DNA, the CDR3 is TGCGCCAGCAGCTTGGACCAGAAGTCCTCCTATGGCTACACCTTC. Amino acids: CASSLDQKSSYGYTF. Filled out from reference TRBV5-1 and TRBJ1-2, the complete variable domain reads KAGVTQTPRYLIKTRGQQVTLSCSPISGHRSVSWYQQTPGQGLQFLFEYFSETQRNKGNFPGRFSGRQFSNSRSEMNVSTLELGDSALYLCASSLDQKSSYGYTFGSGTRLTVV.

The chain has TRBV7-9 and TRBJ1-5; 9 bases align to TRBD1. With 0 bases clipped from V and 6 bases from J, the junction kept 3 bases outside the gene matches. The germline CDR1 and CDR2 sequences are SEHNR and FQNEAQ (reference sequence). There are 15 residues in the CDR3. The CDR3 protein is CASSLAGTGSQPQHF. CDR3 coding DNA: TGTGCCAGCAGCTTAGCCGGGACAGGGAGTCAGCCCCAGCATTTT.

The chain carries TRBV9 and TRBJ2-3, with 11 bases lining up with TRBD2. CDR1 and CDR2 from the germline V gene are SGDLS and YYNGEE. The CDR3 is 16 residues long. The V gene end was trimmed by 2 bases and the J gene end by 3 bases; junction bases not matched to a gene: 5. The CDR3 loop reads CASSVSGRAGTDTQYF. The CDR3 nucleotides are TGTGCCAGCAGCGTTAGCGGGAGGGCTGGGACAGATACGCAGTATTTT.

The chain couples TRBV5-1 to TRBJ2-5; the D call may be TRBD1 or TRBD2 (5 bases each). The J call is uncertain, as TRBJ2-7 better fits the DNA end. Germline CDR1 SGHRS, CDR2 YFSETQ. The CDR3 has 13 residues. CDR3 amino acids: CASSRDGFYEQYF. Here the CDR3 DNA reads TGCGCCAGCAGCCGGGACGGGTTTTACGAGCAGTACTTC.

In its sample, this clone was seen once. The gene calls are TRBV5-6 and TRBJ2-5, with no clear D. The ends were cut back, 8 bases at V and 1 base at J, with 12 bases in the middle. From germline, CDR1 is SGHDT and CDR2 YYEEEE. The CDR3 runs to 13 residues. The CDR3 loop reads CASTLIFQETQYF. The CDR3 nucleotides read TGTGCCAGTACATTGATTTTCCAAGAGACCCAGTACTTC.

This chain links TRBV7-2 with TRBJ1-1; tentatively, D is TRBD1 (5 bases). The germline V gene encodes CDR1 SGHTA and CDR2 FQGNSA. V shed 1 base and J shed 1 base, with 16 bases lying between them. The CDR3 sequence is 17 residues long. CDR3 sequence reads: CASSLDRILSWNTEAFF. The CDR3 DNA sequence: TGTGCCAGCAGCTTAGACAGGATCCTTTCTTGGAACACTGAAGCTTTCTTT.

This clone was seen a handful of times. The rearrangement uses TRBV6-1 and TRBJ1-5; 8 bases map to TRBD1. CDR3 size: 13 residues. The V gene's germline CDR1 is MNHNS and CDR2 SASEGT. Trimming removed 6 bases from V and 6 bases from J; junction bases left unmatched: 4. Here the CDR3 DNA reads TGTGCCAGCAGCTCAGACAGGGGTCAGCCCCAGCATTTT. Translated: CASSSDRGQPQHF.

This sequence joins TRBV4-1 and TRBJ2-5; D may be TRBD1 (6 bases). Trimming took off 4 bases at V and 4 bases at J, with 13 bases between the two ends. The CDR3 loop spans 14 amino acids. In germline, CDR1 is MGHRA, CDR2 YSYEKL. CDR3 DNA: TGCGCCAGCAGCCCAACAGGGTTCCGAGAGACCCAGTACTTC. Its protein product is CASSPTGFRETQYF.